This TCR beta chain was sequenced in a study of blood T cell repertoires in COVID-19. Methods used by the authors: Amplification with reference gene primers provided the estimates of nucleated cell counts. Using immunoSEQ multiplex PCR, the repertoire was profiled, and TCRdb retains in-frame clones only, with some absent. V and J calls and clone size come straight from that table; D and trimming were deduced from the DNA. Of about 170,000 clones listed, 88% are singletons. The CDR3 runs 13 residues. V was shortened by 5 bases and J by 1 base, with 9 bases between the two germline ends. This clone has just a few counts.

The TCR comes from a man aged 60-69 years with acute or convalescent COVID-19. This chain uses TRBV12-3 or TRBV12-4 with TRBJ2-7, with D possibly being TRBD1 (5 bases). Sequencing was performed on peripheral blood. The CDR3 loop is CASSPYRSYEQYF. The CDR3 coding sequence is TGTGCCAGCAGTCCCTACAGGTCCTACGAGCAGTACTTC.